This T cell receptor (beta chain) originates from a study of cytomegalovirus exposure and HLA in healthy donors. A word on this clone: The antigen is unknown.

The V gene lost 0 bases and the J gene lost 4 bases, with 18 bases spanning the gap. CDR3 length: 17 amino acids. Per germline, CDR1 MNHNS and CDR2 SASEGT. Study-wide results and caveats: Sequences of the TCR beta chain were said to predict the HLA-A and HLA-B alleles of most subjects accurately.

The primer mix had 60 Vbeta and 13 Jbeta primers. Produced via immunoSEQ multiplex PCR; TCRdb's table is partial and in-frame only. The ten most abundant clones cover approximately 1% of a sample with 200,000 to 250,000 clones. Sequencing was carried out using PBMCs. This TCR was recovered from a woman under 40 in good health and CMV-seropositive. The chain employs TRBV6-1 and TRBJ1-2; D gene uncertain. CDR3 nucleotides: TGTGCCAGCAGTGAAGCTTCAGCGGGATGGCGTCTCTATGGCTACACCTTC. Translation: CASSEASAGWRLYGYTF.